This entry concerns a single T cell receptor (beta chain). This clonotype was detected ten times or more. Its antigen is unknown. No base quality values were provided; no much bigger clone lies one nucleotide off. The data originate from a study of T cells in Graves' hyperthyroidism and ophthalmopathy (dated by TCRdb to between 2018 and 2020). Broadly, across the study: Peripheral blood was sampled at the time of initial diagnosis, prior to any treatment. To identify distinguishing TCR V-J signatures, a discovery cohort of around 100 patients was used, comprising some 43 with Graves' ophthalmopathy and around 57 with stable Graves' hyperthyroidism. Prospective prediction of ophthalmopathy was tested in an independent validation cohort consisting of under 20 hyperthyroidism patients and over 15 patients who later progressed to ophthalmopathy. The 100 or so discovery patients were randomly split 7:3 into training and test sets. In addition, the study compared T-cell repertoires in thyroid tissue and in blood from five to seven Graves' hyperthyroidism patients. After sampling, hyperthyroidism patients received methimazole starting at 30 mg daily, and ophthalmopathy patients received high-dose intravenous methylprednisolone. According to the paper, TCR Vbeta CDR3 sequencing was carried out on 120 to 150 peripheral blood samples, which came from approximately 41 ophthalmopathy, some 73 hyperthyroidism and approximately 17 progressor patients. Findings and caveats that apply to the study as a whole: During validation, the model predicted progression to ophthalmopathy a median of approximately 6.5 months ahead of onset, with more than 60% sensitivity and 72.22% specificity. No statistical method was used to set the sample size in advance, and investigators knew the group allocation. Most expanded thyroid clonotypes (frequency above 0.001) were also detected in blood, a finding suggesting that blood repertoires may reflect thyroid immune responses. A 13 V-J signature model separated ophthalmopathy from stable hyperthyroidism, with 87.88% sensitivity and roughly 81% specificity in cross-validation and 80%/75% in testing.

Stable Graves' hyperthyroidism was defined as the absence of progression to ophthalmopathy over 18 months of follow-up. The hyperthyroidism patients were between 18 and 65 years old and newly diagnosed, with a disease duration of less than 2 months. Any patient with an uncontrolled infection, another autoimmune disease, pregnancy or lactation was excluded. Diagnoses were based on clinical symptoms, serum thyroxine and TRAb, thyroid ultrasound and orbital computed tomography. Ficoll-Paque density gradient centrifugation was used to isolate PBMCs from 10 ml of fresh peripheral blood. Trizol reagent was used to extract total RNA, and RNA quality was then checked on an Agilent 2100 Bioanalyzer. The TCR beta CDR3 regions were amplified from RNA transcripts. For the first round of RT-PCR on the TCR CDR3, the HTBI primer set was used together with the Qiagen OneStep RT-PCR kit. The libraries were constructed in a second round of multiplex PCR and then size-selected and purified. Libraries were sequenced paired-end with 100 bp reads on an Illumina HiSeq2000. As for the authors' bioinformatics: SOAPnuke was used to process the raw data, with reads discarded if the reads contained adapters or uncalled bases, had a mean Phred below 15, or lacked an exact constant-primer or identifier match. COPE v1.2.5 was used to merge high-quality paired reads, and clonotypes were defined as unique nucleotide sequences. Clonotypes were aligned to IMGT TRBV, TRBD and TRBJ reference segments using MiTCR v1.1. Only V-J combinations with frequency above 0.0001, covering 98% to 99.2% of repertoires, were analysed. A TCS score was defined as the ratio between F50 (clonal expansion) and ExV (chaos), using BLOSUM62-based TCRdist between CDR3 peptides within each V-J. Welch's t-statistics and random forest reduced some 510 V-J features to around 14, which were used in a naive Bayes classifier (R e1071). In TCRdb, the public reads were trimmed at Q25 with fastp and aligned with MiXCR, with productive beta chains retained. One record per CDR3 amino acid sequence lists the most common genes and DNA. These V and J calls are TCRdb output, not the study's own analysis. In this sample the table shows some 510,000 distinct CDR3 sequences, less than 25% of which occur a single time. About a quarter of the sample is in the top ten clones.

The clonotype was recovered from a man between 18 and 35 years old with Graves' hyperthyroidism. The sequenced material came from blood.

The nucleotide sequence is TGTGCCAGCAGTTTACTTGGGCCCAGGCCCCAGCATTTT. It specifies CASSLLGPRPQHF. The rearrangement combines TRBV27 with TRBJ1-5; no D gene can be assigned with confidence. From the cysteine up to the phenylalanine, the CDR3 has a length of 13 residues. Of all the DNA, just the CDR3 is kept, 39 bases in frame from base 1. V sheds 2 bases and J sheds 9 bases, leaving 11 bases between their ends. CDR1 MNHEY and CDR2 SMNVEV are derived from the germline V gene (reference sequence).